This T cell receptor (beta chain) is drawn from a study of T cells in Graves' hyperthyroidism and ophthalmopathy. Trimming shortened V by 0 bases and J by 6 bases, and 0 bases separated the two germline ends. The CDR3 runs to 10 residues. In germline, CDR1 is GTSNPN, CDR2 SVGIG (reference sequence). PBMCs were obtained from about 9 ml fresh peripheral blood. Study outcomes and limitations: In simple terms, a model built on 13 V-J features told ophthalmopathy apart from stable hyperthyroidism. Blood also contained most expanded thyroid clonotypes above 0.001. The model anticipated ophthalmopathy a median approximately 6.7 months pre-onset.

This clonotype came up many times. Its antigen is unidentified. From RNA transcripts, TCR beta CDR3 regions were amplified. A first-round RT-PCR of the TCR CDR3 used the HTBI primer set. One entry per CDR3 protein, called by TCRdb with MiXCR from the multiplex PCR reads. The sample carries roughly 400,000 distinct CDR3 sequences, 11% to 15% recorded once. The receptor was isolated from a man aged 45-60 years with Graves' ophthalmopathy. The sequenced sample was blood. The chain recombines TRBV30 with TRBJ2-1; D uncertain. The CDR3 region is CAWSVNEQFF. CDR3 nucleotide sequence: TGTGCCTGGAGTGTCAATGAGCAGTTCTTC.